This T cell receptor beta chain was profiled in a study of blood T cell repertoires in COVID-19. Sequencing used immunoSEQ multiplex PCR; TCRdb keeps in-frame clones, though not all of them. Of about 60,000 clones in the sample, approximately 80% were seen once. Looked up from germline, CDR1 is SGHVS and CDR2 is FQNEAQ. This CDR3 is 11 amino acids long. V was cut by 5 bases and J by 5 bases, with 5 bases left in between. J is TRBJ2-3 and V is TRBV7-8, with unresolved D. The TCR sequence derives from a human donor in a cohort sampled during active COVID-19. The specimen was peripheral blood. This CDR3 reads CASSRLDTQYF. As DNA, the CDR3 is TGTGCCAGCAGCCGCTTAGATACGCAGTATTTT.